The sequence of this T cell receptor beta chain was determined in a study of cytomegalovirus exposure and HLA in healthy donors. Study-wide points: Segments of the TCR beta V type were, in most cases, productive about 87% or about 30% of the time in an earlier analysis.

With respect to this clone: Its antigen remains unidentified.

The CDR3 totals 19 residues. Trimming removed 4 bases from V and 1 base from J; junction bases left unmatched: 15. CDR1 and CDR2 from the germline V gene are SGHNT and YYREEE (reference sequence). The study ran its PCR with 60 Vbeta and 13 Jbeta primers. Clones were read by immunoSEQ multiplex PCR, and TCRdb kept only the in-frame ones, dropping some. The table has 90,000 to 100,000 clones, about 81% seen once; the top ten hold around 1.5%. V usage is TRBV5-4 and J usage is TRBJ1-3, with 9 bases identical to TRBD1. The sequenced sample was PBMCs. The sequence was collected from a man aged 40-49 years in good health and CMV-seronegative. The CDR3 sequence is CASSPSGQGQGASGNTIYF. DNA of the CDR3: TGTGCCAGCAGCCCATCGGGACAGGGCCAAGGGGCATCTGGAAACACCATATATTTT.